The entry that follows covers one T cell receptor (beta chain) sequence. The length of the CDR3 is 15 residues. Germline V CDR1 and CDR2: MNHNS, SASEGT. Trimming cost V 1 base and J 3 bases, with 11 bases left between them. These data are taken from a study of OX40 agonist ivuxolimab in advanced cancers. Study details: As their treatment, patients were administered ivuxolimab, an agonistic anti-OX40 (CD134) antibody.

Sequencing used immunoSEQ multiplex PCR; TCRdb keeps in-frame clones, though not all of them. The sample shows approximately 38,000 clones, about 90% of them seen only once. The sequencing here drew on CD4+ or CD8+ T cells sorted from blood, taken in a trial of the OX40 agonist ivuxolimab. This sequence joins TRBV6-1 and TRBJ2-3; TRBD1 might be the D (5 bases). The receptor was isolated from an adult with an advanced solid tumor such as melanoma, head and neck, liver or kidney cancer. As DNA, the CDR3 is TGTGCCAGCAGTGAAGGCGGCTACAGGACAGATACGCAGTATTTT. This codes for CASSEGGYRTDTQYF.